Presented here are 25 T cell receptor beta chains from one specimen sequenced in a study of identical twins. TCRdb re-called the 5' RACE reads through MiXCR, storing one row per CDR3 protein. The sample contains 500,000 to 550,000 distinct CDR3 sequences, about 20% of which appear only once. This same sample was also taken into another study, of T cells expressing NK-cell markers.

Source material: CD4+ T cells sorted from blood. These receptors were obtained from a woman between 18 and 29 years old in good health.

This clonotype was observed a handful of times. The V and J genes are TRBV6-5 and TRBJ1-1; the match to TRBD1 covers 7 bases. The CDR3 has 15 residues. Per germline, CDR1 MNHEY and CDR2 SVGAGI. Trimming removed 0 bases from V and 3 bases from J; junction bases left unmatched: 4. In DNA form, the CDR3 reads TGTGCCAGCAGTTACTCAAGACAGGGTTACACTGAAGCTTTCTTT. Translated, it gives CASSYSRQGYTEAFF.

The chain is built from TRBV21-1 and TRBJ1-2; the table names TRBD1, a call not compared with the DNA. TRBV21-1 is a pseudogene locus. The CDR3 consists of 14 residues. The CDR3 sequence: CASSKGGPGGGYTF. CDR3 DNA sequence: TGTGCCAGCAGCAAAGGTGGGCCAGGGGGTGGCTACACCTTC.

Only a few counts were recorded for this clonotype. This chain connects TRBV6-5 to TRBJ2-1; maybe TRBD1 (6 bases). Germline-derived CDR1 and CDR2 are MNHEY and SVGAGI. This CDR3 is 16 amino acids long. V was trimmed by 0 bases and J by 2 bases, leaving 11 bases between them. CDR3 sequence: CASSYSGRGPYNEQFF. DNA of the CDR3: TGTGCCAGCAGTTACTCCGGCAGGGGTCCCTACAATGAGCAGTTCTTC.

V is TRBV10-3 and J is TRBJ1-2; the D is unclear. Per the germline V gene, CDR1 is ENHRY and CDR2 is SYGVKD. V dropped 2 bases and J dropped 2 bases, with 15 bases sitting between them. There are 16 residues in the CDR3. The CDR3 protein is CAISEPRWSENYGYTF. For the CDR3, the DNA is TGTGCCATCAGTGAGCCGAGGTGGTCGGAAAACTATGGCTACACCTTC.

This sequence joins TRBV4-1 and TRBJ1-1; possibly TRBD1 for D (6 bases). Between the trimmed V and J ends, which lost 5 bases and 1 base, there was a span of 11 bases. This CDR3 region has 14 residues. Germline V gives CDR1 MGHRA, CDR2 YSYEKL. CDR3 amino acids: CASSVGQRNTEAFF. The CDR3 nucleotides are TGCGCCAGCAGCGTAGGACAGAGGAACACTGAAGCTTTCTTT.

In its sample, this clonotype was seen a few times. The gene calls are TRBV7-2 and TRBJ2-1; D gene uncertain. CDR3 length: 13 residues. Trimming pared 3 bases from V and 9 bases from J, leaving 12 bases between. Looked up from germline, CDR1 is SGHTA and CDR2 is FQGNSA. The CDR3 sequence is CASSLSPNTEQFF. The CDR3 bases are TGTGCCAGCAGCTTGTCCCCAAACACTGAGCAGTTCTTC.

This clonotype was counted a few times. The V call is TRBV2, the J call TRBJ2-1; the match to TRBD2 covers 10 bases. V gave up 2 bases and J gave up 0 bases; unmatched junction bases: 10. CDR1 is SNHLY and CDR2 is FYNNEI in the germline V gene. The CDR3 is made up of 19 amino acids. CDR3: CASSERGLARASSYNEQFF. The CDR3 DNA sequence: TGTGCCAGCAGTGAAAGGGGACTAGCGAGAGCCTCCTCCTACAATGAGCAGTTCTTC.

In the case of this clonotype: A read error may produce the germline difference seen at one junction end. The chain joins TRBV30 to TRBJ2-7; 7 bases fit TRBD2. CDR1 GTSNPN and CDR2 SVGIG come from the germline V gene (reference sequence). The CDR3 has 12 residues. Written as DNA, the CDR3 is TGTGCCTGTCGGGAGGTCTCCCACGAGCAGTACTTC. It specifies CACREVSHEQYF.

The CDR3 coding sequence is TGCGCCAGCAGCTACACCGGGACTTCGGGAGGCGAGCAGTACTTC. Its protein is CASSYTGTSGGEQYF. The chain recombines TRBV5-1 with TRBJ2-7; 7 positions match TRBD2. The CDR3 covers 15 residues. CDR1 is SGHRS and CDR2 is YFSETQ in the germline V gene. With 3 bases clipped from V and 6 bases from J, the junction kept 12 bases outside the gene matches.

In its sample, this clonotype was seen a few times. This chain joins TRBV20-1 and TRBJ1-6; unclear D gene. CDR1 is DFQATT, CDR2 SNEGSKA, per germline (reference sequence). The V gene lost 5 bases and the J gene lost 14 bases, with 13 bases spanning the gap. The CDR3 is 11 residues long. This CDR3 is CSAATRETLHF. The CDR3 DNA reads TGCAGTGCTGCTACCCGGGAGACCCTCCACTTT.

The chain combines TRBV7-8 with TRBJ2-1; 10 bases align to TRBD2. CDR1 and CDR2 from the germline V gene are SGHVS and FQNEAQ. This CDR3 is 16 amino acids long. Losses at the gene ends were 4 bases for V and 8 bases for J; bases not matched to a gene: 11. The CDR3 DNA reads TGTGCCAGCAGCTCGGCCGCTAGCGGGAGAGCCCATGAGCAGTTCTTC. This sequence encodes CASSSAASGRAHEQFF.

The V gene is TRBV20-1, the J gene TRBJ1-3; TRBD1 matches at 7 bases. With V trimmed by 3 bases and J by 2 bases, 10 bases remained unmatched. CDR1 and CDR2 from the germline V gene are DFQATT and SNEGSKA (reference sequence). The CDR3 consists of 16 residues. CDR3 region: CSASLSTGRTGNTIYF. The CDR3 DNA follows: TGCAGTGCTAGTCTGTCGACAGGGAGGACTGGAAACACCATATATTTT.

J is TRBJ1-2 and V is TRBV6-1; D may be TRBD1 (6 bases). Germline V gives CDR1 MNHNS, CDR2 SASEGT. The CDR3 contains 13 residues. Deletions cut 4 bases from V and 4 bases from J, with 10 bases between. The CDR3 DNA reads as TGTGCCAGCAGTGGACAGGCCTTCTATGGCTACACCTTC. Its translation: CASSGQAFYGYTF.

This clonotype has only a few counts. The CDR3 bases are TGTGCCAGCAGTCGCGGACAGGCCCGAGTCGGGACCCAGTACTTC. It is translated as CASSRGQARVGTQYF. The chain uses TRBV27 and TRBJ2-5, with TRBD1 matching 7 bases. J gave up 7 bases and V 5 bases, and 13 bases lay outside the gene matches. CDR1 is MNHEY and CDR2 is SMNVEV in the germline V gene (reference sequence). The length of the CDR3 is 15 residues.

This clonotype was observed many times. The chain is built from TRBV4-3 and TRBJ2-5; 9 bases are shared with TRBD2. The V gene's germline CDR1 is LGHNA and CDR2 YSLEER. The CDR3 runs to 15 residues. Unmatched junction bases numbered 7, after V lost 4 bases and J lost 4 bases. The CDR3 coding sequence is TGCGCCAGCAGCCGAAGGGCAGCGGGAGGAGAGACCCAGTACTTC. Protein: CASSRRAAGGETQYF.

Ten or more counts support this clonotype. The chain is built from TRBV24-1 and TRBJ2-1, with D unclear. Germline lookup yields CDR1 KGHDR and CDR2 SFDVKD. V lost 4 bases and J lost 7, with 19 bases in between. The CDR3 is made up of 16 amino acids. CDR3 bases: TGTGCCACCAGTGACCCCTCGAACTCCTTGATAAATGAGCAGTTCTTC. This sequence encodes CATSDPSNSLINEQFF.

The chain combines TRBV20-1 with TRBJ1-2; 7 bases match TRBD1. V lost 2 bases and J lost 1; bases outside the gene matches: 4. Germline-derived CDR1 and CDR2 are DFQATT and SNEGSKA (reference sequence). The CDR3 length is 14 residues. The CDR3 is CSARPQGGNYGYTF. The CDR3 DNA follows: TGCAGTGCTAGACCCCAGGGGGGTAACTATGGCTACACCTTC.

Ten or more counts support this clonotype. The genes are TRBV3-1 and TRBJ2-1; TRBD2 agrees at 9 bases. CDR1 is LGHDT, CDR2 YNNKEL, per germline (reference sequence). The CDR3 runs to 15 residues. V was clipped by 5 bases and J by 8 bases; unmatched bases: 10. DNA of the CDR3: TGTGCCAGCAGCGCCGGGACTAGCAGTACGGATGAGCAGTTCTTC. As protein: CASSAGTSSTDEQFF.

The sample holds a few counts of this clonotype. J is TRBJ2-3 and V is TRBV20-1, with D tentatively TRBD2 (6 bases). In germline, CDR1 is DFQATT, CDR2 SNEGSKA (reference sequence). Trimming cost V 3 bases and J 1 base, with 17 bases left between them. The CDR3 contains 16 residues. CDR3 loop: CSASGAGKGGTDTQYF. The CDR3 nucleotides read TGCAGTGCTAGTGGGGCGGGAAAAGGGGGCACAGATACGCAGTATTTT.

This clonotype was seen a few times. CDR3 region: CSATPGLGGWETQYF. The DNA for the CDR3 is TGCAGTGCTACACCCGGACTAGGGGGCTGGGAGACCCAGTACTTC. The chain recombines TRBV20-1 with TRBJ2-5; D may be TRBD1 or TRBD2 (7 bases each). This CDR3 has 15 residues. The germline CDR1 and CDR2 sequences are DFQATT and SNEGSKA (reference sequence). Trimming removed 4 bases at V and 5 bases at J, with 20 bases between.

The chain has TRBV10-2 and TRBJ2-3; D is perhaps TRBD1 (6 bases). CDR1 and CDR2 (germline): WSHSY, SAAADI. The germline V and J ends were trimmed by 8 bases and 0 bases, with 9 bases remaining between them. The CDR3 is 13 amino acids. This CDR3 reads CASHGQSTDTQYF. The CDR3 nucleotides read TGCGCCAGCCATGGACAGAGCACAGATACGCAGTATTTT.

This clonotype was seen at least ten times. The rearrangement links TRBV4-3 to TRBJ2-2; perhaps TRBD2 as D (5 bases). CDR3 size: 17 residues. CDR1 and CDR2 from the germline V gene are LGHNA and YSLEER. Deletions cut 4 bases from V and 0 bases from J, with 15 bases between. CDR3 sequence reads: CASSPRIPGANTGELFF. The CDR3 nucleotides read TGCGCCAGCAGCCCCCGTATACCCGGGGCGAACACCGGGGAGCTGTTTTTT.

This clonotype was observed a handful of times. The chain uses TRBV12-3 or TRBV12-4 and TRBJ2-5; 7 nucleotides line up with TRBD1. V dropped 4 bases and J dropped 7; count of bases not matched to a gene: 15. The CDR3 length is 16 residues. CDR3 residues: CASSSEGQLNWGTQYF. CDR3 in DNA: TGTGCCAGCAGTTCCGAGGGACAGCTAAACTGGGGGACCCAGTACTTC.

V gene TRBV3-1 combines with J gene TRBJ2-4, with TRBD1 as a possible D gene (5 bases). Per germline, CDR1 LGHDT and CDR2 YNNKEL (reference sequence). The CDR3 sequence is 13 residues long. The V end was cut by 4 bases, the J end by 7 bases, with 11 bases between. DNA of the CDR3: TGTGCCAGCAGCCGCCGACAGACTAACATTCAGTACTTC. It yields the protein CASSRRQTNIQYF.

The genes are TRBV6-6 and TRBJ1-5; the D is unclear. V lost 2 bases to trimming and J lost 4 bases, with 6 bases between them. The CDR3 covers 13 residues. In germline, CDR1 is MNHNY, CDR2 SVGAGI (reference sequence). This chain's CDR3 is CASSYEGNQPQHF. The CDR3 DNA sequence: TGTGCCAGCAGTTACGAAGGTAATCAGCCCCAGCATTTT.